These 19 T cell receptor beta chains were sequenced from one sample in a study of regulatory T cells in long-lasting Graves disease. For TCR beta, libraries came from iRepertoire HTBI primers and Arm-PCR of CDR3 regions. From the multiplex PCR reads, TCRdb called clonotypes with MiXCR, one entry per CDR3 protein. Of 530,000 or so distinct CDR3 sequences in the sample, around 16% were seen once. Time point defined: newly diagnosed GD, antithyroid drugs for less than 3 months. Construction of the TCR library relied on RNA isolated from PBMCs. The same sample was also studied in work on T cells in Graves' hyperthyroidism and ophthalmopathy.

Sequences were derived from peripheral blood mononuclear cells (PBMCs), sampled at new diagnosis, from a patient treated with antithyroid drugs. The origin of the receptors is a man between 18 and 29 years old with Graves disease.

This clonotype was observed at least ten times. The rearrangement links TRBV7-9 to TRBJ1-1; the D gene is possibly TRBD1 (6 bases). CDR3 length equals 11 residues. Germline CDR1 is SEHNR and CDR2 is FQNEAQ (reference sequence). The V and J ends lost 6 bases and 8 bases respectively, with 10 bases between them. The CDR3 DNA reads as TGTGCCAGCAGTCCAGGGGCAGAAGCTTTCTTT. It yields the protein CASSPGAEAFF.

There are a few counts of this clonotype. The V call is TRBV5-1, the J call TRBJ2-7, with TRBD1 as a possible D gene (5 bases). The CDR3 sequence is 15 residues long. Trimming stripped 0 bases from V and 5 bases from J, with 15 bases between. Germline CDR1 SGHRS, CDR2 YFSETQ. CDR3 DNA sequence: TGCGCCAGCAGCTTGGAGGCAGGGCGCGGCGACGAGCAGTACTTC. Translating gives CASSLEAGRGDEQYF. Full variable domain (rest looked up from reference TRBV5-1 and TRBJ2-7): KAGVTQTPRYLIKTRGQQVTLSCSPISGHRSVSWYQQTPGQGLQFLFEYFSETQRNKGNFPGRFSGRQFSNSRSEMNVSTLELGDSALYLCASSLEAGRGDEQYFGPGTRLTVT.

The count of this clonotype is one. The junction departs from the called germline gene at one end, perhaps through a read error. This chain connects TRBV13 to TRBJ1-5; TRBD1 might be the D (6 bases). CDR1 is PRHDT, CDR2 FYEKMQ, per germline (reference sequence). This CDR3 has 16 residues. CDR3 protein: CASSPSTGSDNRPQHF. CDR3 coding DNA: TGTGCCAGCAGCCCCTCGACAGGAAGTGACAATCGGCCCCAGCATTTT.

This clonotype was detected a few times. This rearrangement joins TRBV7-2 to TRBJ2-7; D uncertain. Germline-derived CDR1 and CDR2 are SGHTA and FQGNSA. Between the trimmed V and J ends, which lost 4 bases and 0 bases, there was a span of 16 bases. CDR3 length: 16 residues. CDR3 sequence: CASSSGPLVSSYEQYF. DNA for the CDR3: TGTGCCAGCAGCTCAGGTCCCCTTGTTAGCTCCTACGAGCAGTACTTC. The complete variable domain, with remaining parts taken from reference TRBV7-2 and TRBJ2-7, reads GAGVSQSPSNKVTEKGKDVELRCDPISGHTALYWYRQSLGQGLEFLIYFQGNSAPDKSGLPSDRFSAERTGGSVSTLTIQRTQQEDSAVYLCASSSGPLVSSYEQYFGPGTRLTVT.

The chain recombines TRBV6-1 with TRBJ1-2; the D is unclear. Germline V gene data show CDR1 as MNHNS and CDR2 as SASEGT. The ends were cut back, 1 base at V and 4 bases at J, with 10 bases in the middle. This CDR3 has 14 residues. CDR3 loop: CASSEGWHAYGYTF. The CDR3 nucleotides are TGTGCCAGCAGTGAAGGGTGGCACGCCTATGGCTACACCTTC.

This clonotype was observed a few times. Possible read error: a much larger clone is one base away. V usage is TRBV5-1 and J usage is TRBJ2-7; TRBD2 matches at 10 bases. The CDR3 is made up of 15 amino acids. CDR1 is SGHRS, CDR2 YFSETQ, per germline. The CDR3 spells CASTPRLAGSCEQYF. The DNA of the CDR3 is TGCGCCAGCACCCCACGACTAGCGGGTTCCTGCGAGCAGTACTTC. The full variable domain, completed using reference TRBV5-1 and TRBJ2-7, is KAGVTQTPRYLIKTRGQQVTLSCSPISGHRSVSWYQQTPGQGLQFLFEYFSETQRNKGNFPGRFSGRQFSNSRSEMNVSTLELGDSALYLCASTPRLAGSCEQYFGPGTRLTVT.

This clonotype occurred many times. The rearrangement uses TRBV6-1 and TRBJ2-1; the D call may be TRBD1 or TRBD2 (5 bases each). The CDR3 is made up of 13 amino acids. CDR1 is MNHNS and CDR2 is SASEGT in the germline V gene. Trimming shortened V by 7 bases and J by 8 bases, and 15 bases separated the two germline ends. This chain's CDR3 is CASKPNWDDEQFF. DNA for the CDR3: TGTGCCAGCAAACCGAACTGGGACGATGAGCAGTTCTTC.

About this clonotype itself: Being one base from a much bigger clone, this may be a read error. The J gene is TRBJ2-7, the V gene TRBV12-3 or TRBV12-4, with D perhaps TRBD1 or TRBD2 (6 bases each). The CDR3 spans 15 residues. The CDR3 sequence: CASSFPGGYPYERYF. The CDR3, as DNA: TGTGCCAGCAGTTTCCCCGGGGGCTACCCCTACGAGCGGTACTTC.

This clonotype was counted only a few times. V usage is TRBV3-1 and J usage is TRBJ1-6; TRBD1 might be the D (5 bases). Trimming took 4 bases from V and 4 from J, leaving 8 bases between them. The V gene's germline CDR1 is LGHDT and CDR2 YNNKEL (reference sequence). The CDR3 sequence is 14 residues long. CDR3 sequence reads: CASSRGDYNSPLHF. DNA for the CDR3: TGTGCCAGCAGCCGGGGGGATTATAATTCACCCCTCCACTTT.

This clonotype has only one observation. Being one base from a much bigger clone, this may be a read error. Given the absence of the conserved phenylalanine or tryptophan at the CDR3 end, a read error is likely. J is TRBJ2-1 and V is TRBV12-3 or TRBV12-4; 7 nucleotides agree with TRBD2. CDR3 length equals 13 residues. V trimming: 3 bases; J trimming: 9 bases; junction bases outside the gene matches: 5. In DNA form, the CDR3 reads TGTGCCAGCAGTTTTGTCGGCGGGGGTGAGCAGTTCCTC. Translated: CASSFVGGGEQFL.

CDR3 loop: CASTNGQRSYNEQFF. In nucleotides, the CDR3 is TGTGCCAGCACTAATGGCCAGCGCTCCTACAATGAGCAGTTCTTC. The genes are TRBV27 and TRBJ2-1, with no clear D. Germline CDR1 reads MNHEY; CDR2 reads SMNVEV (reference sequence). The V gene lost 7 bases and the J gene lost 0 bases, with 13 bases spanning the gap. CDR3 size: 15 residues.

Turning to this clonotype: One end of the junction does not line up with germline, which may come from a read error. This CDR3 reads CANGASGINERYF. The CDR3 bases are TGTGCCAACGGGGCTAGCGGGATTAACGAGCGGTACTTC. The rearrangement joins TRBV30 to TRBJ2-7; 9 nucleotides agree with TRBD2. The CDR3 has 13 amino acids. Germline V lookup: CDR1 GTSNPN, CDR2 SVGIG (reference sequence).

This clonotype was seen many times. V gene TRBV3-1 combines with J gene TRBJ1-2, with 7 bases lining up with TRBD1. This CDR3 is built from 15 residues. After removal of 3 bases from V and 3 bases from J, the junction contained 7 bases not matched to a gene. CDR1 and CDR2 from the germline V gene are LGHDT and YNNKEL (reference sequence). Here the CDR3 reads CASSHHDRADYGYTF. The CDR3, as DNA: TGTGCCAGCAGCCACCATGACAGGGCGGACTATGGCTACACCTTC. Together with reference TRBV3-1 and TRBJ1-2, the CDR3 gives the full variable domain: DTAVSQTPKYLVTQMGNDKSIKCEQNLGHDTMYWYKQDSKKFLKIMFSYNNKELIINETVPNRFSPKSPDKAHLNLHINSLELGDSAVYFCASSHHDRADYGYTFGSGTRLTVV.

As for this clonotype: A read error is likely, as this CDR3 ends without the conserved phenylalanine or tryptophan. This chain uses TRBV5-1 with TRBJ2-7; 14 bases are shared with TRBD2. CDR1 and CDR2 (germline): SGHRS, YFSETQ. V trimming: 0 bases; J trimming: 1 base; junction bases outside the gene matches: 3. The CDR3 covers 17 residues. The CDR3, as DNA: TGCGCCAGCAGCTTGGGGCGACTAGCGGGAGGGTCCTACGAGCAGTACTCC. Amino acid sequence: CASSLGRLAGGSYEQYS.

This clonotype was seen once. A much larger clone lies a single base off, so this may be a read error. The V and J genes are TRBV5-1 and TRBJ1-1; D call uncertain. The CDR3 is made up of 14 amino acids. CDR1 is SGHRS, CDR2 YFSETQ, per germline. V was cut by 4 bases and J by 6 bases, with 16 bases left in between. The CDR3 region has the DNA TGCGCCAGCAGCGTACTCAGCGGGCAGGCTGAAGCTTTCTTT. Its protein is CASSVLSGQAEAFF.

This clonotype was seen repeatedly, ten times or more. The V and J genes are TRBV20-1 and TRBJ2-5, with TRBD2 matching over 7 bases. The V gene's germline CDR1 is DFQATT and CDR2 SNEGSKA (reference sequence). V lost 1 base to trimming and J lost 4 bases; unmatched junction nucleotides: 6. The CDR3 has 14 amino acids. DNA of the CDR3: TGCAGTGCTAGAGGGGAGGGGAGGGTAGAGACCCAGTACTTC. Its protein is CSARGEGRVETQYF.

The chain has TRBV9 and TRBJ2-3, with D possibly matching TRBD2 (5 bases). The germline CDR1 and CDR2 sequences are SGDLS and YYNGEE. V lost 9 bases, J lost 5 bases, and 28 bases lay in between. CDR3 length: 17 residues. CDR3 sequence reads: CAILEARREGCLDTQYF. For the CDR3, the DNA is TGTGCCATATTAGAGGCCCGACGCGAGGGCTGTTTAGATACGCAGTATTTT.

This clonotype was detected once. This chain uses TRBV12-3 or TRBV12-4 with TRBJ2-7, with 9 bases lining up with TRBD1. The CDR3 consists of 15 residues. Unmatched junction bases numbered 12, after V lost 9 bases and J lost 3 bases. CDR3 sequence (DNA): TGTGCCAGTAGAATCTCCGGGACAGGGAACTACGAGCAGTACTTC. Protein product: CASRISGTGNYEQYF.

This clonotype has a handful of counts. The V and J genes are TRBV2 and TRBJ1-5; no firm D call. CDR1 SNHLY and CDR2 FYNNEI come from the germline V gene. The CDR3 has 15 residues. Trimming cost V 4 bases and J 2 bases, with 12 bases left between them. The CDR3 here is CASSGMGAGNQPQHF. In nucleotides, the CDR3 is TGTGCCAGCAGTGGGATGGGAGCGGGCAATCAGCCCCAGCATTTT.